Listed below are T cell receptor beta chains from one sample, sequenced in a study of beta chain features in type 1 diabetes. Measured with immunoSEQ multiplex PCR; TCRdb has only the in-frame clones, and not every one. This sample has about 140,000 clones, with roughly 9.7% found just once. The sequencing sample was made of central memory CD4+ T cells from blood. The receptors were gathered from a woman between 40 and 55 years old in good health. Both conserved end residues are part of each CDR3. D genes are given only for firm matches. The size of a clone is reported for some rows only, either as once, few or many, or as a class for expanded clones.

.,TRBJ2-2,TRBV7-2,TRBD1,CASSLRQGAGTGELFF,TGTGCCAGCAGCCTGCGACAGGGGGCTGGGACCGGGGAGCTGTTTTTT
.,TRBJ2-5,TRBV18,.,CASSRGVQETQYF,TGTGCCAGCTCACGGGGGGTCCAAGAGACCCAGTACTTC
.,TRBJ2-6,TRBV9,.,CASSVAGGSGANVLTF,TGTGCCAGCAGCGTAGCCGGGGGCTCTGGGGCCAACGTCCTGACTTTC
.,TRBJ1-5,TRBV27,.,CASSFAGNYQPQHF,TGTGCCAGCAGTTTCGCGGGAAATTATCAGCCCCAGCATTTT
few,TRBJ2-2,TRBV10-3,.,CAISTANTGELFF,TGTGCCATCAGCACAGCGAACACCGGGGAGCTGTTTTTT
few,TRBJ2-6,TRBV19,.,CASSILRGSSGANVLTF,TGTGCCAGTAGTATACTCCGCGGCAGCTCTGGGGCCAACGTCCTGACTTTC
.,TRBJ1-1,TRBV6-5,.,CASSSLLAGNEAFF,TGTGCCAGCAGTTCTCTACTGGCAGGTAATGAAGCTTTCTTT
few,TRBJ2-5,TRBV4-2,.,CASSARHGGETQYF,TGTGCCAGCAGCGCACGGCACGGGGGAGAGACCCAGTACTTC
few,TRBJ2-5,TRBV7-9,TRBD2,CASRPSGGAETQYF,TGTGCCAGTAGGCCTAGCGGGGGGGCGGAGACCCAGTACTTC
few,TRBJ2-5,TRBV5-1,TRBD2,CASSPGLERGETQYF,TGCGCCAGCAGCCCAGGACTAGAACGGGGGGAGACCCAGTACTTC
few,TRBJ2-7,TRBV7-2,TRBD1,CASSLGDRGHEQYF,TGTGCCAGCAGCTTAGGGGACAGGGGCCACGAGCAGTACTTC
few,TRBJ1-2,TRBV18,.,CASSPPSNYGYTF,TGTGCCAGCTCACCACCCTCCAACTATGGCTACACCTTC
.,TRBJ2-2,TRBV2,.,CASRPWQRTGELFF,TGTGCCAGCAGGCCTTGGCAGCGGACCGGGGAGCTGTTTTTT
many,TRBJ1-1,TRBV15,TRBD1,CATSRTGTGGVRRNTEAFF,TGTGCCACCAGCAGGACCGGGACAGGGGGGGTTCGTAGGAACACTGAAGCTTTCTTT
.,TRBJ1-1,TRBV7-2,TRBD1,CASSSDRGYTEAFF,TGTGCCAGCAGCTCGGACAGGGGCTACACTGAAGCTTTCTTT
.,TRBJ2-3,TRBV7-2,TRBD1,CASSLGDRGGYTQYF,TGTGCCAGCAGCTTAGGGGACAGGGGTGGATATACGCAGTATTTT
few,TRBJ1-1,TRBV13,TRBD1,CASSRTGQGYLNTEAFF,TGTGCCAGCAGCCGCACGGGACAGGGATACTTGAACACTGAAGCTTTCTTT
few,TRBJ1-6,TRBV7-2,.,CASTGSWESPLHF,TGTGCCAGCACGGGGAGTTGGGAATCACCCCTCCACTTT
.,TRBJ2-7,TRBV5-6,.,CASSLFVEQYF,TGTGCCAGCAGCTTGTTCGTCGAGCAGTACTTC
few,TRBJ2-7,TRBV7-2,TRBD2,CASRPIAGGSYEQYF,TGTGCCAGCAGACCAATAGCGGGGGGCTCCTACGAGCAGTACTTC
few,TRBJ2-3,TRBV18,TRBD2,CASSLRWTRLTDTQYF,TGTGCCAGCTCACTCAGATGGACTAGGTTGACAGATACGCAGTATTTT
.,TRBJ1-2,TRBV5-4,.,CASSSLDSYYGYTF,TGTGCCAGCAGCTCATTGGACAGCTACTATGGCTACACCTTC
few,TRBJ1-2,TRBV9,.,CASSVAGQYYGYTF,TGTGCCAGCAGCGTAGCTGGGCAGTACTATGGCTACACCTTC
.,TRBJ2-7,TRBV10-3,.,CATGQGSYEQYF,TGTGCCACTGGGCAAGGATCCTACGAGCAGTACTTC
.,TRBJ2-5,TRBV5-1,TRBD1,CASSFQGAQETQYF,TGCGCCAGCAGCTTCCAGGGGGCCCAAGAGACCCAGTACTTC
.,TRBJ1-1,TRBV12-2,.,CASRLALIGERGLPVNTEAFF,TGTGCAAGTCGCTTAGCGCTTATAGGGGAAAGGGGGCTTCCGGTGAACACTGAAGCTTTCTTT
few,TRBJ1-4,TRBV6-5,.,CASSTTTNEKLFF,TGTGCCAGCAGTACAACAACTAATGAAAAACTGTTTTTT
many,TRBJ2-3,TRBV25-1,TRBD1,CASSEPGQGSDTQYF,TGTGCCAGCAGTGAACCCGGACAGGGATCAGATACGCAGTATTTT
few,TRBJ1-1,TRBV19,.,CASSIDLGVGKAFF,TGTGCCAGTAGTATAGATCTGGGAGTCGGTAAGGCTTTCTTT
few,TRBJ2-5,TRBV29-1,TRBD1,CSVVRGTGLKETQYF,TGCAGCGTTGTTAGAGGGACAGGGTTGAAAGAGACCCAGTACTTC
many,TRBJ1-1,TRBV7-2,.,CASSLGQGSIEAFF,TGTGCCAGCAGCTTAGGGCAGGGAAGTATCGAAGCTTTCTTT
few,TRBJ2-5,TRBV18,TRBD1,CASSPQGQGLTQYF,TGTGCCAGCTCACCCCAAGGACAGGGGCTGACCCAGTACTTC
.,TRBJ2-1,TRBV11-2,TRBD1,CASSLSDREGNEQFF,TGTGCCAGCAGCTTATCCGACAGGGAAGGGAATGAGCAGTTCTTC
.,TRBJ2-3,TRBV25-1,.,CASSDRNLDTQYF,TGTGCCAGCAGTGATCGTAATCTGGATACGCAGTATTTT
few,TRBJ1-2,TRBV7-9,.,CASSLQGTGYTF,TGTGCCAGCAGCTTACAGGGGACGGGCTACACCTTC
few,TRBJ2-2,TRBV11-2,TRBD1,CASSPAGGTTGELFF,TGTGCCAGCAGCCCTGCAGGGGGCACCACCGGGGAGCTGTTTTTT
.,TRBJ1-2,TRBV7-2,.,CASSLGGSGGYTF,TGTGCCAGCAGCTTAGGGGGCTCGGGTGGCTACACCTTC
.,TRBJ1-1,TRBV7-2,.,CASSTSRYTEAFF,TGTGCCAGCAGCACTTCCCGGTACACTGAAGCTTTCTTT
few,TRBJ2-2,TRBV2,.,CASSYANTGELFF,TGTGCCAGCTCTTATGCGAACACCGGGGAGCTGTTTTTT
few,TRBJ2-6,TRBV7-8,.,CASSQWPVLTF,TGTGCCAGCTCACAGTGGCCCGTCCTGACTTTC
.,TRBJ2-7,TRBV5-1,TRBD1,CASSPRQGGVREQYF,TGCGCCAGCAGCCCCCGACAGGGTGGGGTGAGGGAGCAGTACTTC